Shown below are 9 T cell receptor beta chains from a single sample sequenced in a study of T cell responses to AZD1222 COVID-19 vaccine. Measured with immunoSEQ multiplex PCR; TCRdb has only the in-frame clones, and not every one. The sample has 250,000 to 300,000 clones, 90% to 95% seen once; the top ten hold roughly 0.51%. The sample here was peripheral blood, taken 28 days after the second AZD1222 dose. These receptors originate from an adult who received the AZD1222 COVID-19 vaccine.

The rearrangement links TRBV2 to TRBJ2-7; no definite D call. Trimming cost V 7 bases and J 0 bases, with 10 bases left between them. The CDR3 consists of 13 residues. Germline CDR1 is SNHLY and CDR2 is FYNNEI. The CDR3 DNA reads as TGTGCCAGCAAAGGCGGCTCCTCCTACGAGCAGTACTTC. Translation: CASKGGSSYEQYF.

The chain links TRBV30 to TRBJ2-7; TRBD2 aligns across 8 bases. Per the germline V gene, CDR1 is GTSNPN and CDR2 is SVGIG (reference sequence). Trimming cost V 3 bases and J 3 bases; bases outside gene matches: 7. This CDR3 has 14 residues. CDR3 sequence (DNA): TGTGCCTGGAGGGAGCGGGAGAAGGGCTACGAGCAGTACTTC. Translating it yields CAWREREKGYEQYF.

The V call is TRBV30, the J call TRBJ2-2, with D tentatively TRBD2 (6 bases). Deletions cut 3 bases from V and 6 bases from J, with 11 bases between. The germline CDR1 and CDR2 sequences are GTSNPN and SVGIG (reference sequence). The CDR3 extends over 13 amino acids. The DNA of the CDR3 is TGTGCCTGGAGCGACGGGGGACCCGGGGAGCTGTTTTTT. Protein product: CAWSDGGPGELFF.

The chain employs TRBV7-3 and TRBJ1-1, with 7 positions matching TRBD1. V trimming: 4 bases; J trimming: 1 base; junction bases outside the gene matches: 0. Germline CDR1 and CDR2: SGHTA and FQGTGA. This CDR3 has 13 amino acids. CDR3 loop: CASSYRGNTEAFF. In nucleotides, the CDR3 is TGTGCCAGCAGCTACAGGGGGAACACTGAAGCTTTCTTT.

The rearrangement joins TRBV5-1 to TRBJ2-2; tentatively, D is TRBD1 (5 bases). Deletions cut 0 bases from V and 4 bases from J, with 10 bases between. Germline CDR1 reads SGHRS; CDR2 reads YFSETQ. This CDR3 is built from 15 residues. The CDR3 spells CASSLASTGTGELFF. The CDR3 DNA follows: TGCGCCAGCAGCTTGGCCAGCACAGGCACCGGGGAGCTGTTTTTT.

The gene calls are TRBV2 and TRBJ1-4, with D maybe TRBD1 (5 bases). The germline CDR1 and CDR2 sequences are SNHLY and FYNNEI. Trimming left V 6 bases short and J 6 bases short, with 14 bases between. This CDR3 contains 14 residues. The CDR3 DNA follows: TGTGCCAGCAGGGATGATAAGGGGTATGAAAAACTGTTTTTT. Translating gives CASRDDKGYEKLFF.

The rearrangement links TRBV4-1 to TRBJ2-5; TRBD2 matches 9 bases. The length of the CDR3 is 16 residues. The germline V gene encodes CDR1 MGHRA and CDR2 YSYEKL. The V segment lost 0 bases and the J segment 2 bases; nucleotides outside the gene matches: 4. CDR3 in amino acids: CASSQDGLATQETQYF. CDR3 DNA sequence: TGCGCCAGCAGCCAAGATGGACTAGCGACACAAGAGACCCAGTACTTC.

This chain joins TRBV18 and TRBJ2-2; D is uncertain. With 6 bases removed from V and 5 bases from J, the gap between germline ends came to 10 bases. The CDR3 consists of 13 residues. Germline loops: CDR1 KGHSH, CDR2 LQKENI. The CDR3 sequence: CASSPDGTGELFF. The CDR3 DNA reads TGTGCCAGCTCGCCGGACGGGACCGGGGAGCTGTTTTTT.

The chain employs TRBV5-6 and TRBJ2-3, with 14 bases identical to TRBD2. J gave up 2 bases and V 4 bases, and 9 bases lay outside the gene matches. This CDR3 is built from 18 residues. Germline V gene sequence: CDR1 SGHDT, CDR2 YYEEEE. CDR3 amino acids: CASSKTSGGARVTDTQYF. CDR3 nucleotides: TGTGCCAGCAGCAAGACTAGCGGGGGGGCAAGGGTCACAGATACGCAGTATTTT.